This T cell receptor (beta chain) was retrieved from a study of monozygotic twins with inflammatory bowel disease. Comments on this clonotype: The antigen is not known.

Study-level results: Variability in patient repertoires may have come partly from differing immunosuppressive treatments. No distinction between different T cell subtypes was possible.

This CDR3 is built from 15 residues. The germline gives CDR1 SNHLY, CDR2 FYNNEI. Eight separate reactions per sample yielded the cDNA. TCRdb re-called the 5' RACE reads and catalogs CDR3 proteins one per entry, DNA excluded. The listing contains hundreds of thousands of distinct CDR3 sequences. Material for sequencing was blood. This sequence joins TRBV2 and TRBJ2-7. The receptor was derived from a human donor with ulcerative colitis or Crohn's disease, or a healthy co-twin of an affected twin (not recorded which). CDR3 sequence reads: CASSDVVEGLNEQYF.